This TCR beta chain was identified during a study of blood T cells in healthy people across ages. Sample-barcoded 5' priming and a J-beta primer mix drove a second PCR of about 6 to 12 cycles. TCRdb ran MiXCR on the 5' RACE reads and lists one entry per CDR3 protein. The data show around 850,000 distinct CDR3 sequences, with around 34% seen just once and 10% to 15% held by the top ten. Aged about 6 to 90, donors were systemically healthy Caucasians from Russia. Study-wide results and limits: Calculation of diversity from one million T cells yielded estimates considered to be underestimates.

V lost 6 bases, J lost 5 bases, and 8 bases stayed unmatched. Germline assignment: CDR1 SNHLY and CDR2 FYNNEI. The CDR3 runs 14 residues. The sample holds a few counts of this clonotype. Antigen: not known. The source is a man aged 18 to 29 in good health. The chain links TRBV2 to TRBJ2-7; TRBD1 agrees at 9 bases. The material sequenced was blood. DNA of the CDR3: TGTGCCAGCAGGCAACAGGGGGCTATTCACGAGCAGTACTTC. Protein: CASRQQGAIHEQYF.